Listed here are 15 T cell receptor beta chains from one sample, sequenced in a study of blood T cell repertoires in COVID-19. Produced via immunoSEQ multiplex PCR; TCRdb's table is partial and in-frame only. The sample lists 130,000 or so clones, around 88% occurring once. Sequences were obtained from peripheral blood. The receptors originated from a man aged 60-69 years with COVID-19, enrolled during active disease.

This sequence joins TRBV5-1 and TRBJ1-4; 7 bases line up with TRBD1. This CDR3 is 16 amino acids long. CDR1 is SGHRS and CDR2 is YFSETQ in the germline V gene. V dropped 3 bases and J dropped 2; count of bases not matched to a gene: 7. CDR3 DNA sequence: TGCGCCAGCAGCTCCGGGACAGAAATTACTAATGAAAAACTGTTTTTT. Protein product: CASSSGTEITNEKLFF.

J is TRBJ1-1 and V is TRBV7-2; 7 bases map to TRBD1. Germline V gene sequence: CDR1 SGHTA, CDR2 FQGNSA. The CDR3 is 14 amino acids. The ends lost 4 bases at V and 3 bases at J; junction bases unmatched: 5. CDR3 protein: CASSSWDSHTEAFF. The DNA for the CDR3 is TGTGCCAGCAGCTCCTGGGACAGCCACACTGAAGCTTTCTTT.

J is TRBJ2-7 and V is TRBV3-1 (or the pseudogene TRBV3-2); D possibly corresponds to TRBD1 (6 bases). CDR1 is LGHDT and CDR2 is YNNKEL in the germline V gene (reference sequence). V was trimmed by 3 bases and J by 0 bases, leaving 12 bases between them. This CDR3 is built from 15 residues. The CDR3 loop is CASSQEWDTSYEQYF. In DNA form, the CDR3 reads TGTGCCAGCAGCCAGGAATGGGACACCTCCTACGAGCAGTACTTC.

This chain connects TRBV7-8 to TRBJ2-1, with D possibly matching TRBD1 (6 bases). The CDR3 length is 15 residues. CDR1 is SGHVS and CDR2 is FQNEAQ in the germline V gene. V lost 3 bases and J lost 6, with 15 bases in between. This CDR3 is CASSLNRVRGNEQFF. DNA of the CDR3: TGTGCCAGCAGCTTGAACAGGGTAAGGGGCAATGAGCAGTTCTTC.

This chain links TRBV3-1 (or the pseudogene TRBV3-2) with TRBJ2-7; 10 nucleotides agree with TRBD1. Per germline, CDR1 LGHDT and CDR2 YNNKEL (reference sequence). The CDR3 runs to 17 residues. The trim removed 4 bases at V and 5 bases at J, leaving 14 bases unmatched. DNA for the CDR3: TGTGCCAGCAGCCGCCTCCTTGGGGACAGGGGTACCGACGAGCAGTACTTC. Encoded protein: CASSRLLGDRGTDEQYF.

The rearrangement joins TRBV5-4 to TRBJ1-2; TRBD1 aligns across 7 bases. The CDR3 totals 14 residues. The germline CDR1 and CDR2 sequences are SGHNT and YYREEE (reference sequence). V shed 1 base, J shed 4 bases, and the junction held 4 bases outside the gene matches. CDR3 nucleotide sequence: TGTGCCAGCAGCTTGAGGGGGCTTCGCTATGGCTACACCTTC. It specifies CASSLRGLRYGYTF.

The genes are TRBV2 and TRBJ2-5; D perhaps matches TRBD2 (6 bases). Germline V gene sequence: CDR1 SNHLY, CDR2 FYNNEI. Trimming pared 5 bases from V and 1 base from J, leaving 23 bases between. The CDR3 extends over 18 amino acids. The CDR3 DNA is TGTGCCAGCAGTACGCCCGGGAGACCAACTATCTTCCAAGAGACCCAGTACTTC. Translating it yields CASSTPGRPTIFQETQYF.

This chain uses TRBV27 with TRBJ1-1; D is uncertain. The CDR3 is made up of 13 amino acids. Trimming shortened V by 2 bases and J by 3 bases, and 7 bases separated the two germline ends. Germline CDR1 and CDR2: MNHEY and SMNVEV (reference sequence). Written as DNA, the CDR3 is TGTGCCAGCAGTTTAAGCCCGGACACTGAAGCTTTCTTT. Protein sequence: CASSLSPDTEAFF.

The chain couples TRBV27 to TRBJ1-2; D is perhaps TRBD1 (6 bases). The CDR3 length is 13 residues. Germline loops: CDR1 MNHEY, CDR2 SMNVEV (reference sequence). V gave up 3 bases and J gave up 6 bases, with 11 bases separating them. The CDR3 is CASSLGAQDGYTF. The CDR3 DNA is TGTGCCAGCAGTTTGGGGGCCCAGGATGGCTACACCTTC.

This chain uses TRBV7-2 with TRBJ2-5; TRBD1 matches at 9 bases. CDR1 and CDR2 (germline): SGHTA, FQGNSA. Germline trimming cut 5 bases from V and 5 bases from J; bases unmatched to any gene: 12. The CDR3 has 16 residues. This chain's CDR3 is CASSTRGTGGLETQYF. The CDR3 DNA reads TGTGCCAGCAGCACCCGGGGTACAGGGGGCCTGGAGACCCAGTACTTC.

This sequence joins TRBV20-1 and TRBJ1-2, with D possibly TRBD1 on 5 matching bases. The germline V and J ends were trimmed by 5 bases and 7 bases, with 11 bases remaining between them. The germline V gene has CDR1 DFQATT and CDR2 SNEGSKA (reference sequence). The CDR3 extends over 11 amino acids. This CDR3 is CSASQGSGYTF. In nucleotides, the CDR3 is TGCAGTGCTTCCCAGGGAAGTGGCTACACCTTC.

The DNA for the CDR3 is TGTGCCAGCAGCCAGCGGGTTAGCTCTGGAAACACCATATATTTT. It codes for CASSQRVSSGNTIYF. The chain joins TRBV14 to TRBJ1-3; D is ambiguous. Trimming removed 3 bases at V and 0 bases at J, with 9 bases between. Germline assignment: CDR1 SGHDN and CDR2 FVKESK. The CDR3 has 15 amino acids.

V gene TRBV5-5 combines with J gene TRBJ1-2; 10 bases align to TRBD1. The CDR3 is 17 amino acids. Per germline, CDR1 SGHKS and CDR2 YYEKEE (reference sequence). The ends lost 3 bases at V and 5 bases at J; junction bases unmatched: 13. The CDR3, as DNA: TGTGCCAGCAGCTACCTGACAGGGGGCGCGGGGCAATATGGCTACACCTTC. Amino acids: CASSYLTGGAGQYGYTF.

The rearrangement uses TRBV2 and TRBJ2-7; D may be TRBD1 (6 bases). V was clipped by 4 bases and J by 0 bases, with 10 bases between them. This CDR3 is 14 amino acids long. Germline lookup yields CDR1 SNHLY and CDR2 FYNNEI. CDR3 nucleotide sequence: TGTGCCAGCAGTGGACAGGTCCCCTCCTACGAGCAGTACTTC. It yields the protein CASSGQVPSYEQYF.

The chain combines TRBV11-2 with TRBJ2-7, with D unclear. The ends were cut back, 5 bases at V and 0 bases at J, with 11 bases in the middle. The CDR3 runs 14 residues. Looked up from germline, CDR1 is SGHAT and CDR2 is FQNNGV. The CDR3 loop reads CASSPRLSSYEQYF. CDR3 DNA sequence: TGTGCCAGCAGCCCCAGGCTTAGCTCCTACGAGCAGTACTTC.